A selection of T cell receptor beta chains follows, all from one sample in a study of cytomegalovirus exposure and HLA in healthy donors. Method: immunoSEQ multiplex PCR; TCRdb's copy keeps in-frame clones and lacks some. The table includes about 190,000 clones, over 70% detected once. The sequencing sample was made of PBMCs. These receptors came from a woman in her 30s in good health and CMV-seropositive. Both conserved end residues are part of each CDR3. Each record gives: V gene, clone size, CDR3 length, D gene, J gene, CDR3 DNA, CDR3 protein. D genes are given only for firm matches. Clone sizes are given selectively: once, few, many, or a class where the clone is expanded.

>TRBV28|-|17|-|TRBJ1-5
TGTGCCAGCAGTCCCGGGACTGCCTTTACGGGCAATCAGCCCCAGCATTTT
CASSPGTAFTGNQPQHF
>TRBV18|-|14|TRBD1|TRBJ1-1
TGTGCCAGCTCACCTCTAGACAGGGGAACTGAAGCTTTCTTT
CASSPLDRGTEAFF
>TRBV7-9|-|18|-|TRBJ2-7
TGTGCCAGCAGCTTAGCGCTAACTAAAATTGGCGGTTCCTACGAGCAGTACTTC
CASSLALTKIGGSYEQYF
>TRBV19|-|12|-|TRBJ2-2
TGTGCCAGTAGCCGACGGGGCGGGGAGCTGTTTTTT
CASSRRGGELFF
>TRBV2|-|16|TRBD1|TRBJ1-2
TGTGCCAGCAGTCCTCGGGACAGGGACTCAAACTATGGCTACACCTTC
CASSPRDRDSNYGYTF
>TRBV7-9|-|15|TRBD1|TRBJ2-2
TGTGCCAGCAGCTTAGAGGGACAGAGTCCGGGGGAGCTGTTTTTT
CASSLEGQSPGELFF
>TRBV12-5|-|17|-|TRBJ2-2
TGTGCTAGTGGTTTCCTACCCTCAGGGTCTAGGTCCGGGGAGCTGTTTTTT
CASGFLPSGSRSGELFF
>TRBV28|-|13|-|TRBJ2-7
TGTGCCAGCAGGGACACGTTCTCCTACGAGCAGTACTTC
CASRDTFSYEQYF
>TRBV27|-|14|TRBD2|TRBJ2-1
TGTGCCACCGCGGGACTAGCGGGAGACAATGAGCAGTTCTTC
CATAGLAGDNEQFF
>TRBV5-1|-|18|TRBD1|TRBJ1-1
TGCGCCAGCAGCTCCTCCGGGACAGGGGCCCGGGGGAACACTGAAGCTTTCTTT
CASSSSGTGARGNTEAFF
>TRBV5-8|-|13|TRBD1|TRBJ2-5
TGTGCCAGCAGATGGGACAGGGAAGAGACCCAGTACTTC
CASRWDREETQYF
>TRBV18|-|13|-|TRBJ2-2
TGTGCCAGCTCACCAAAACAGACCGGGGAGCTGTTTTTT
CASSPKQTGELFF
>TRBV29-1|-|11|TRBD1|TRBJ2-7
TGCAGCGTTGCGGGACAGGGTGTACAGTACTTC
CSVAGQGVQYF
>TRBV19|-|13|TRBD1|TRBJ1-2
TGTGCCAGTAGACCTACAGGGGTCTATGGCTACACCTTC
CASRPTGVYGYTF
>TRBV19|-|15|TRBD2|TRBJ2-1
TGTGCCAGTAGTATCAGTCTCGGGAGGGCGGATGAGCAGTTCTTC
CASSISLGRADEQFF
>TRBV5-1|-|15|TRBD2|TRBJ2-1
TGCGCCAGCAGCTTGAGACTAGCGGGAGCTGGTGAGCAGTTCTTC
CASSLRLAGAGEQFF
>TRBV19|-|13|-|TRBJ1-3
TGTGCCAGTAGCCTTCGTTCGGGAAACACCATATATTTT
CASSLRSGNTIYF
>TRBV28|-|13|TRBD2|TRBJ2-5
TGTGCCAGCAGTCGGACTAGCTCAGAGACCCAGTACTTC
CASSRTSSETQYF
>TRBV5-4|-|16|TRBD1|TRBJ2-3
TGTGCCAGCAGCCCCGGGACAGCCTTACACACAGATACGCAGTATTTT
CASSPGTALHTDTQYF
>TRBV18|-|14|-|TRBJ1-6
TGTGCCAGCTCACCACAAGAACTCAATTCACCCCTCCACTTT
CASSPQELNSPLHF
>TRBV6-5|-|15|TRBD2|TRBJ2-3
TGTGCCAGCAGGCAAACTAGCGGGAGGAAAGATACGCAGTATTTT
CASRQTSGRKDTQYF
>TRBV6-5|-|15|TRBD1|TRBJ2-1
TGTACCAGCAGTTATGTGACAGGGGAATTCAATGAGCAGTTCTTC
CTSSYVTGEFNEQFF
>TRBV7-9|-|13|-|TRBJ2-7
TGTGCCAGCAACCCGGGGGTTGGCTACGAGCAGTACTTC
CASNPGVGYEQYF
>TRBV28|-|15|-|TRBJ1-1
TGTGCCAGCAGTTTAAGCGGAACCATGAACACTGAAGCTTTCTTT
CASSLSGTMNTEAFF
>TRBV19|-|13|-|TRBJ2-1
TGTGCCAGTAGTGTGACGCGGGCGGCTGGGCAGTTCTTC
CASSVTRAAGQFF
>TRBV11-3|few|16|-|TRBJ2-2
TGTGCCAGCAGCCCCGGGGAACTAGCTGACACCGGGGAGCTGTTTTTT
CASSPGELADTGELFF
>TRBV27|-|15|-|TRBJ2-2
TGTGCCAGCACCTTGTCATCGGGGTACACCGGGGAGCTGTTTTTT
CASTLSSGYTGELFF
>TRBV5-6|-|17|-|TRBJ1-1
TGTGCCAGCATCCCTTCGGGGGAAGGACGGGTGAACACTGAAGCTTTCTTT
CASIPSGEGRVNTEAFF
>TRBV18|-|16|-|TRBJ2-6
TGTGCCAGCGGGGGGTATTCAGGATCTGGGGCCAACGTCCTGACTTTC
CASGGYSGSGANVLTF
>TRBV28|once|13|TRBD1|TRBJ1-2
TGTGCCAGCAACCTACAGGGGGACTATGGCTACACCTTC
CASNLQGDYGYTF
>TRBV6-1|-|15|-|TRBJ2-7
TGTGCCAGCAGCCCCGGTTGGGGGGAAAAGGGCGAGCAGTACTTC
CASSPGWGEKGEQYF
>TRBV5-1|-|15|-|TRBJ2-3
TGCGCCAGCAGCTTGGTCGGGGGTTTCACAGATACGCAGTATTTT
CASSLVGGFTDTQYF
>TRBV5-5|-|14|-|TRBJ2-7
TGTGCCAGCAGCCTACCGGGACAAATCTACGAGCAGTACTTC
CASSLPGQIYEQYF
>TRBV29-1|few|13|-|TRBJ2-2
TGCAGCGTTGCGGAGGGCCCCACCGGGGAGCTGTTTTTT
CSVAEGPTGELFF
>TRBV6-5|-|13|-|TRBJ1-5
TGTGCCAGCACCGAGGGAGGGGATCAGCCCCAGCATTTT
CASTEGGDQPQHF